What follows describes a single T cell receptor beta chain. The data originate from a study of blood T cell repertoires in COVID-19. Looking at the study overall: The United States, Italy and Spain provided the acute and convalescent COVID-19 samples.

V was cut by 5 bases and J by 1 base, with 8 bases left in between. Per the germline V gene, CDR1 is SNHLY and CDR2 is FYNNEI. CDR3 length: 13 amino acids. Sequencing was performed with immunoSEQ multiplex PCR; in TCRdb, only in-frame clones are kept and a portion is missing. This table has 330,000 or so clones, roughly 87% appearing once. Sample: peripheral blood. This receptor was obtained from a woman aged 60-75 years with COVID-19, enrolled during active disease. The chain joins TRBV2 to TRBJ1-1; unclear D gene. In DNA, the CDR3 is TGTGCCAGCAGTTTTCATCCGAACACTGAAGCTTTCTTT. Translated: CASSFHPNTEAFF.